Listed here are 31 T cell receptor beta chains from one sample, sequenced in a study of cytomegalovirus exposure and HLA in healthy donors (dated by TCRdb to 2016 to 2017). The library was made by the immunoSEQ multiplex PCR assay. The multiplex PCR relied on a mix of 60 forward primers for TCR Vbeta segments and 13 reverse primers for TCR Jbeta segments. TCRdb retrieved this table from immuneACCESS and kept in-frame rearrangements only. Not all clones are present; in checked studies, unresolved V genes account for under half, and no reason is known for the remainder. The sample yields approximately 190,000 clones; approximately 80% were counted once. The ten largest clones represent 1.8% of the sample. The sequenced sample was PBMCs. The receptor source for this set is a woman aged 25 to 39 in good health and CMV-seronegative.

V and J are TRBV18 and TRBJ2-7; TRBD1 might be the D (6 bases). CDR1 is KGHSH, CDR2 LQKENI, per germline. This CDR3 region has 11 residues. Trimming shortened V by 3 bases and J by 10 bases, and 10 bases separated the two germline ends. CDR3 bases: TGTGCCAGCTCACCTGGGGACAATCAGTACTTC. As protein: CASSPGDNQYF. Filled out from reference TRBV18 and TRBJ2-7, the complete variable domain reads NAGVMQNPRHLVRRRGQEARLRCSPMKGHSHVYWYRQLPEEGLKFMVYLQKENIIDESGMPKERFSAEFPKEGPSILRIQQVVRGDSAAYFCASSPGDNQYFGPGTRLTVT.

In its sample, this clone was seen a few times. This chain links TRBV9 with TRBJ2-3; 7 nucleotides line up with TRBD2. V dropped 0 bases and J dropped 0; count of bases not matched to a gene: 1. Germline V lookup: CDR1 SGDLS, CDR2 YYNGEE. The CDR3 contains 15 residues. The CDR3 coding sequence is TGTGCCAGCAGCGTAGGAGCGGGGAGCACAGATACGCAGTATTTT. Protein product: CASSVGAGSTDTQYF.

The chain couples TRBV5-1 to TRBJ2-7; a possible D gene is TRBD2 (5 bases). In germline, CDR1 is SGHRS, CDR2 YFSETQ. The CDR3 consists of 14 residues. V lost 4 bases, J lost 2 bases, and 13 bases lay in between. Here the CDR3 reads CASSRDFGAYEQYF. For the CDR3, the DNA is TGCGCCAGCAGCCGAGACTTCGGGGCCTACGAGCAGTACTTC.

V is TRBV7-2 and J is TRBJ2-3, with TRBD2 matching 13 bases. After removal of 5 bases from V and 2 bases from J, the junction contained 1 base not matched to a gene. This CDR3 spans 15 amino acids. Germline CDR1 is SGHTA and CDR2 is FQGNSA. The CDR3 reads CASSGLAGDTDTQYF. As DNA, the CDR3 is TGTGCCAGCAGCGGACTAGCGGGGGACACAGATACGCAGTATTTT. Full variable domain (remainder filled in from reference TRBV7-2 and TRBJ2-3): GAGVSQSPSNKVTEKGKDVELRCDPISGHTALYWYRQSLGQGLEFLIYFQGNSAPDKSGLPSDRFSAERTGGSVSTLTIQRTQQEDSAVYLCASSGLAGDTDTQYFGPGTRLTVL.

The chain combines TRBV28 with TRBJ1-2; the D gene is possibly TRBD1 (5 bases). V dropped 3 bases and J dropped 4 bases, with 12 bases sitting between them. This CDR3 is built from 14 residues. Per germline, CDR1 MDHEN and CDR2 SYDVKM. The CDR3 DNA reads TGTGCCAGCAGTTTCGGCAGGGTGACCTATGGCTACACCTTC. The encoded protein is CASSFGRVTYGYTF.

This clone was counted between two and nine times. V and J are TRBV29-1 and TRBJ2-2, with 9 bases that match TRBD2. V was pared by 4 bases and J by 2 bases, with 5 bases of the junction left unmatched. The CDR3 loop spans 15 amino acids. The germline V gene encodes CDR1 SQVTM and CDR2 ANQGSEA. As DNA, the CDR3 is TGCAGCGTTGCGAGGACTAGCGATAACACCGGGGAGCTGTTTTTT. It specifies CSVARTSDNTGELFF.

This clone was counted between two and nine times. The chain combines TRBV4-1 with TRBJ1-4; 7 nucleotides line up with TRBD1. Germline V gene sequence: CDR1 MGHRA, CDR2 YSYEKL. The CDR3 covers 15 residues. Trimming cost V 4 bases and J 0 bases; bases outside gene matches: 2. The CDR3 region is CASSRTGATNEKLFF. In DNA form, the CDR3 reads TGCGCCAGCAGCCGTACAGGGGCAACTAATGAAAAACTGTTTTTT.

The rearrangement links TRBV13 to TRBJ2-7, with 11 bases matching TRBD2. The trim removed 4 bases at V and 1 base at J, leaving 15 bases unmatched. The CDR3 extends over 19 amino acids. CDR1 PRHDT and CDR2 FYEKMQ come from the germline V gene (reference sequence). The CDR3 DNA sequence: TGTGCCAGCAGCTCCCGGACTAGCGGGTCTCTAGGTGGGTCCTACGAGCAGTACTTC. It specifies CASSSRTSGSLGGSYEQYF.

The table lists this clone with a few counts. The chain links TRBV12-5 to TRBJ1-2; 8 bases map to TRBD1. The ends lost 4 bases at V and 7 bases at J; junction bases unmatched: 5. This CDR3 has 13 residues. Germline V gene lookup returns CDR1 LGHNT and CDR2 FRNRAP. As DNA, the CDR3 is TGTGCTAGTGGTTCAGGGGGCTCGGGTGGCTACACCTTC. Translation: CASGSGGSGGYTF.

This clone came up a few times. This chain connects TRBV18 to TRBJ2-7; 9 nucleotides match TRBD1. The CDR3 is 15 residues long. Trimming removed 2 bases from V and 5 bases from J; junction bases left unmatched: 7. Germline values: CDR1 KGHSH, CDR2 LQKENI. This CDR3 is CASSPTRDRVHEQYF. The CDR3 DNA reads as TGTGCCAGCTCACCAACTAGGGACAGGGTGCACGAGCAGTACTTC. The full variable domain, in which reference TRBV18 and TRBJ2-7 provide the parts outside the CDR3, is NAGVMQNPRHLVRRRGQEARLRCSPMKGHSHVYWYRQLPEEGLKFMVYLQKENIIDESGMPKERFSAEFPKEGPSILRIQQVVRGDSAAYFCASSPTRDRVHEQYFGPGTRLTVT.

The genes are TRBV9 and TRBJ1-4; possible D gene TRBD1, 5 bases. Germline lookup yields CDR1 SGDLS and CDR2 YYNGEE. This CDR3 is built from 15 residues. V lost 0 bases, J lost 5 bases, and 11 bases lay in between. The CDR3 DNA follows: TGTGCCAGCAGCGTAGATACGGGGGAAAATGAAAAACTGTTTTTT. Its translation is CASSVDTGENEKLFF.

V gene TRBV10-2 combines with J gene TRBJ2-7, with TRBD1 matching 7 bases. Germline V gene sequence: CDR1 WSHSY, CDR2 SAAADI. Trimming removed 7 bases from V and 4 bases from J; junction bases left unmatched: 10. The CDR3 consists of 14 residues. CDR3 in DNA: TGCGCCAGCACACGGCCGGGACAGAGGTACGAGCAGTACTTC. It is translated as CASTRPGQRYEQYF.

This clone has just a few counts. V gene TRBV6-5 combines with J gene TRBJ2-3, with a tentative D call TRBD2 (6 bases). The germline gives CDR1 MNHEY, CDR2 SVGAGI. V was cut by 8 bases and J by 2 bases, with 8 bases left in between. The CDR3 consists of 12 residues. The CDR3 DNA follows: TGTGCCAGCCGGGGGAACACAGATACGCAGTATTTT. It codes for CASRGNTDTQYF.

The chain has TRBV6-4 and TRBJ2-7, with a weak D call TRBD1 (6 bases). Germline V CDR1 and CDR2: MRHNA, SNTAGT. The CDR3 covers 14 residues. Between the trimmed V and J ends, which lost 9 bases and 3 bases, there was a span of 18 bases. The CDR3 sequence: CARNRYRVNYEQYF. The CDR3 DNA sequence: TGTGCCAGGAACCGTTACAGGGTCAACTACGAGCAGTACTTC.

The chain couples TRBV2 to TRBJ2-2; D might be TRBD2 (6 bases). Germline V gene lookup returns CDR1 SNHLY and CDR2 FYNNEI. This CDR3 contains 14 residues. V gave up 11 bases and J gave up 6 bases, with 19 bases separating them. The CDR3 nucleotides read TGTGCCGGGGAGGCGGGGAGAGGAGCCGGGGAGCTGTTTTTT. As protein: CAGEAGRGAGELFF.

This clone was picked up a small number of times. J is TRBJ1-2 and V is TRBV29-1; possibly TRBD1 for D (5 bases). Germline V lookup: CDR1 SQVTM, CDR2 ANQGSEA. There are 14 residues in the CDR3. The CDR3 nucleotides read TGCACCATAAACAGACGACAGTCAAACTATGGCTACACCTTC. As protein: CTINRRQSNYGYTF.

A few counts support this clone. V usage is TRBV11-2 and J usage is TRBJ2-4, with 12 bases matching TRBD2. In germline, CDR1 is SGHAT, CDR2 FQNNGV. The V segment lost 5 bases and the J segment 7 bases; nucleotides outside the gene matches: 9. This CDR3 region has 16 residues. The CDR3 reads CASSPASGGEGNIQYF. CDR3 coding DNA: TGTGCCAGCAGCCCGGCTAGCGGGGGGGAGGGGAACATTCAGTACTTC.

This rearrangement joins TRBV7-9 to TRBJ2-7, with 10 bases identical to TRBD2. The trim removed 1 base at V and 0 bases at J, leaving 3 bases unmatched. The CDR3 spans 16 residues. CDR1 and CDR2 (germline): SEHNR, FQNEAQ (reference sequence). This CDR3 reads CASSLVPSGSSYEQYF. The DNA for the CDR3 is TGTGCCAGCAGCTTAGTTCCTAGCGGGAGCTCCTACGAGCAGTACTTC.

The V gene is TRBV9, the J gene TRBJ2-1, with TRBD2 identical over 13 bases. The trim removed 6 bases at V and 0 bases at J, leaving 3 bases unmatched. The CDR3 is 16 residues long. Germline-derived CDR1 and CDR2 are SGDLS and YYNGEE. The CDR3 nucleotides are TGTGCCAGCACCACTAGCGGGGGGGGCTCCTACAATGAGCAGTTCTTC. This encodes CASTTSGGGSYNEQFF.

The chain is built from TRBV6-5 and TRBJ2-5; TRBD2 aligns across 10 bases. Germline loops: CDR1 MNHEY, CDR2 SVGAGI. CDR3 size: 16 residues. The trim removed 4 bases at V and 1 base at J, leaving 6 bases unmatched. The CDR3 is CASSFGLAATQETQYF. In DNA, the CDR3 is TGTGCCAGCAGTTTCGGACTAGCGGCGACCCAAGAGACCCAGTACTTC.

The chain carries TRBV28 and TRBJ2-7, with D tentatively TRBD1 (5 bases). V shed 7 bases and J shed 1 base, with 11 bases lying between them. The CDR3 covers 13 residues. Germline CDR1 MDHEN, CDR2 SYDVKM. The CDR3 DNA follows: TGTGCCAGCATACAGGTGGGGTCCTACGAGCAGTACTTC. Protein sequence: CASIQVGSYEQYF.

This clone was found once. The rearrangement links TRBV28 to TRBJ2-3; TRBD1 matches 9 bases. In germline, CDR1 is MDHEN, CDR2 SYDVKM. The trim removed 7 bases at V and 14 bases at J, leaving 16 bases unmatched. The CDR3 loop spans 14 amino acids. The CDR3: CASTLLPGQGNPYF. The CDR3 DNA reads as TGTGCCAGCACGCTTCTACCCGGACAGGGGAATCCGTATTTT.

This clone showed up just once. The V call is TRBV18, the J call TRBJ1-1; TRBD1 aligns across 8 bases. The junction had 7 bases not matched to a gene; V was cut back by 3 bases and J by 7 bases. CDR1 KGHSH and CDR2 LQKENI come from the germline V gene. The CDR3 is 14 residues long. The CDR3 DNA reads TGTGCCAGCTCACCTCGCTACAGGGGGAGTGAAGCTTTCTTT. As protein: CASSPRYRGSEAFF. Full variable domain (remainder filled in from reference TRBV18 and TRBJ1-1): NAGVMQNPRHLVRRRGQEARLRCSPMKGHSHVYWYRQLPEEGLKFMVYLQKENIIDESGMPKERFSAEFPKEGPSILRIQQVVRGDSAAYFCASSPRYRGSEAFFGQGTRLTVV.

V gene TRBV7-2 combines with J gene TRBJ2-1, with D possibly TRBD2 on 6 matching bases. The length of the CDR3 is 14 residues. Germline-derived CDR1 and CDR2 are SGHTA and FQGNSA. Trimming shortened V by 4 bases and J by 7 bases, and 14 bases separated the two germline ends. In DNA, the CDR3 is TGTGCCAGCAGCTCATCCGGGAGCCCGAATGAGCAGTTCTTC. It is translated as CASSSSGSPNEQFF.

In this sample, this clone turned up a few times. The chain carries TRBV7-3 and TRBJ2-1, with TRBD1 matching over 9 bases. This CDR3 is 15 amino acids long. With 4 bases clipped from V and 5 bases from J, the junction kept 6 bases outside the gene matches. Germline-derived CDR1 and CDR2 are SGHTA and FQGTGA. CDR3 sequence reads: CASSSSGTGHNEQFF. The DNA for the CDR3 is TGTGCCAGCAGCTCGTCCGGGACAGGGCACAATGAGCAGTTCTTC.

The J gene is TRBJ1-1, the V gene TRBV5-1, with D possibly matching TRBD1 (6 bases). V was cut by 4 bases and J by 1 base, with 11 bases left in between. The CDR3 runs to 14 residues. Germline V gene sequence: CDR1 SGHRS, CDR2 YFSETQ. The CDR3 DNA sequence: TGCGCCAGCAGCATAGGACAGCAGAACACTGAAGCTTTCTTT. Amino acid sequence: CASSIGQQNTEAFF. Variable domain in full (rest from reference TRBV5-1 and TRBJ1-1): KAGVTQTPRYLIKTRGQQVTLSCSPISGHRSVSWYQQTPGQGLQFLFEYFSETQRNKGNFPGRFSGRQFSNSRSEMNVSTLELGDSALYLCASSIGQQNTEAFFGQGTRLTVV.

In its sample, this clone was seen a few times. The chain couples TRBV27 to TRBJ1-1; tentative D call: TRBD1 (6 bases). CDR1 and CDR2 from the germline V gene are MNHEY and SMNVEV (reference sequence). The CDR3 loop spans 17 amino acids. Trimming shortened V by 3 bases and J by 1 base, and 18 bases separated the two germline ends. CDR3 loop: CASSFVWGGDGNTEAFF. CDR3 bases: TGTGCCAGCAGTTTCGTTTGGGGGGGCGATGGGAACACTGAAGCTTTCTTT.

The chain carries TRBV29-1 and TRBJ1-1; TRBD1 matches 8 bases. Trimming at V came to 6 bases and at J to 6 bases, leaving 9 bases not matched to a gene. The CDR3 loop spans 13 amino acids. CDR1 is SQVTM and CDR2 is ANQGSEA in the germline V gene. The CDR3 here is CSVQDRVEAEAFF. The CDR3 coding sequence is TGCAGCGTCCAGGACAGGGTGGAGGCTGAAGCTTTCTTT.

The rearrangement links TRBV2 to TRBJ2-3, with TRBD2 identical over 16 bases. V shed 11 bases, J shed 6 bases, and the junction held 11 bases outside the gene matches. The CDR3 consists of 16 residues. Germline V lookup: CDR1 SNHLY, CDR2 FYNNEI. CDR3 DNA: TGTGCCGTTAAGGGACTAGCGGGGGGGCGCGTTGATACGCAGTATTTT. It encodes CAVKGLAGGRVDTQYF.

This clone came up once. The J gene is TRBJ1-2, the V gene TRBV5-6; weak D call: TRBD1 (6 bases). Germline V gene lookup returns CDR1 SGHDT and CDR2 YYEEEE. Trimming stripped 1 base from V and 8 bases from J, with 12 bases between. The length of the CDR3 is 13 residues. For the CDR3, the DNA is TGTGCCAGCAGCTTGCGGAGGGGGGGAGGCTACACCTTC. Translating it yields CASSLRRGGGYTF.

The count of this clone is one. The chain uses TRBV2 and TRBJ1-6; D not resolved. The length of the CDR3 is 15 residues. The V end lost 7 bases, the J end lost 0 bases, and 10 bases lay between the germline ends. Germline loops: CDR1 SNHLY, CDR2 FYNNEI. The DNA of the CDR3 is TGTGCCAGCATCCCGGAGAGCTCCTATAATTCACCCCTCCACTTT. It specifies CASIPESSYNSPLHF.